The clone carrying this T cell receptor (beta chain) has at least ten counts. These data are taken from a study of T-cell memory formation after mild COVID-19. The TCR alpha and TCR beta cDNA libraries, bearing sample barcodes and UMIs, were generated by 5'RACE using constant-segment primers. TCRdb redid the calling of the 5' RACE reads with MiXCR, one entry per CDR3 protein. The top ten clones hold about 20% of a sample with 280,000 or so distinct CDR3 sequences, approximately 7.6% of them seen once. The sample consisted of PBMCs or a T cell subset sorted from them (not recorded which). The sequence was obtained from a man between 18 and 35 years old who had mild COVID-19 (a few samples of this study predate the infection). Cell type and time point are not known.

CDR3 in DNA: TGTGCCAGCAGTCCCGACATAACCTACGAGCAGTACTTC. Residues: CASSPDITYEQYF. The chain recombines TRBV7-9 with TRBJ2-7; D is uncertain. The CDR3 has 13 amino acids. Looked up from germline, CDR1 is SEHNR and CDR2 is FQNEAQ (reference sequence). V lost 6 bases and J lost 2, with 11 bases in between.